These T cell receptor beta chains were read from a single sample in a study of blood T cell repertoires in COVID-19. Libraries were prepared by immunoSEQ multiplex PCR; TCRdb keeps only in-frame clonotypes and omits some of them. In the table there are roughly 380,000 clones, roughly 90% of which are singletons. Source material: PBMCs or T cells enriched from blood (not recorded which). Receptors were obtained from a woman aged 25 to 39 who had been exposed to COVID-19. CDR3s include the opening cysteine and the closing phenylalanine or tryptophan. The D gene is left open where the match is weak. Expanded clones are given a class, and other clones once, few, many or no size at all.

clone size | J gene | V gene | D gene | CDR3 protein | CDR3 DNA
. | TRBJ1-1 | TRBV7-9 | . | CASSLDQNTEAFF | TGTGCCAGCAGCTTAGATCAAAACACTGAAGCTTTCTTT
. | TRBJ2-7 | TRBV18 | TRBD1 | CASSPRQGWGYEQYF | TGTGCCAGCTCACCCCGACAGGGTTGGGGCTACGAGCAGTACTTC
. | TRBJ2-7 | TRBV28 | TRBD1 | CASSWTGGARDYEQYF | TGTGCCAGCAGTTGGACAGGGGGCGCTAGGGACTACGAGCAGTACTTC
. | TRBJ2-6 | TRBV5-4 | TRBD2 | CASSPSGGRVSGANVLTF | TGTGCCAGCAGCCCGAGCGGGGGACGGGTCTCTGGGGCCAACGTCCTGACTTTC
. | TRBJ1-5 | TRBV4-2 | TRBD1 | CASSQAGTGEGYQPQHF | TGTGCCAGCAGCCAAGCGGGGACAGGGGAGGGCTATCAGCCCCAGCATTTT
. | TRBJ2-4 | TRBV29-1 | TRBD2 | CSVAGPSGGKNIQYF | TGCAGCGTTGCTGGCCCTAGCGGCGGCAAAAACATTCAGTACTTC
. | TRBJ2-5 | TRBV29-1 | . | CSASGVVGETQYF | TGCAGCGCCTCCGGGGTTGTGGGAGAGACCCAGTACTTC
. | TRBJ1-5 | TRBV30 | . | CAWTEPNNQPQHF | TGTGCCTGGACGGAGCCTAACAATCAGCCCCAGCATTTT
. | TRBJ1-4 | TRBV11-3 | . | CASSPDTEGEKLFF | TGTGCCAGCAGCCCAGACACCGAGGGCGAAAAACTGTTTTTT
. | TRBJ1-5 | TRBV3-1/TRBV3-2 | . | CASSQYDQPQHF | TGTGCCAGCAGCCAATATGATCAGCCCCAGCATTTT
. | TRBJ2-1 | TRBV10-1 | TRBD2 | CASSTGLASNEQFF | TGCGCCAGCAGTACCGGACTAGCGAGCAATGAGCAGTTCTTC
. | TRBJ1-2 | TRBV28 | . | CASSSGGAGYTF | TGTGCCAGCAGTTCTGGGGGGGCTGGCTACACCTTC
. | TRBJ2-5 | TRBV12-5 | . | CASGLLVTETQYF | TGTGCTAGTGGTTTGTTAGTAACAGAGACCCAGTACTTC
. | TRBJ2-1 | TRBV7-8 | TRBD2 | CASSQRDPNYNEQFF | TGTGCCAGCAGTCAGCGGGATCCAAATTACAATGAGCAGTTCTTC
. | TRBJ2-2 | TRBV7-9 | TRBD2 | CASRGGRVGTGELFF | TGTGCCAGCAGGGGCGGGAGGGTTGGCACCGGGGAGCTGTTTTTT
once | TRBJ1-6 | TRBV5-1 | . | CASSLGAGIPSPLHF | TGCGCCAGCAGCTTAGGCGCCGGGATACCTTCACCCCTCCACTTT
. | TRBJ1-3 | TRBV19 | . | CASSIFQGLAGNTIYF | TGTGCCAGTAGCATATTTCAGGGACTGGCTGGAAACACCATATATTTT
. | TRBJ2-7 | TRBV2 | TRBD2 | CASSERGLAGGEQYF | TGTGCCAGCAGTGAAAGGGGCCTAGCGGGCGGCGAGCAGTACTTC
once | TRBJ1-1 | TRBV7-8 | . | CASSQTQIMNTEAFF | TGTGCCAGCAGCCAAACACAGATCATGAACACTGAAGCTTTCTTT
few | TRBJ1-5 | TRBV27 | TRBD1 | CASSLPQGFGQPQHF | TGTGCCAGCAGTTTACCACAGGGGTTCGGTCAGCCCCAGCATTTT
. | TRBJ2-1 | TRBV6-5 | . | CASTPSAYNEQFF | TGTGCCAGCACCCCCTCGGCCTACAATGAGCAGTTCTTC
. | TRBJ2-2 | TRBV24-1 | TRBD2 | CATSDHRSGWTSGRGELFF | TGTGCCACCAGTGATCACCGCTCCGGTTGGACTAGCGGGCGGGGGGAGCTGTTTTTT
. | TRBJ2-2 | TRBV28 | TRBD1 | CASSFPRTGGPRGELFF | TGTGCCAGCAGTTTCCCCCGGACAGGGGGCCCACGTGGGGAGCTGTTTTTT
. | TRBJ2-1 | TRBV5-5 | TRBD1 | CASSLGDPGTGFYNEQFF | TGTGCCAGCAGCTTGGGAGACCCCGGGACAGGGTTCTACAATGAGCAGTTCTTC
. | TRBJ2-7 | TRBV29-1 | TRBD2 | CSVALQGGPSEQYF | TGCAGCGTAGCCCTGCAGGGAGGGCCGAGCGAGCAGTACTTC
. | TRBJ1-5 | TRBV12-5 | . | CASVGTPGNSNQPQHF | TGTGCTAGTGTAGGGACACCGGGGAATAGCAATCAGCCCCAGCATTTT
. | TRBJ2-2 | TRBV6-4 | TRBD2 | CASSLQLAAGELFF | TGTGCCAGCAGTCTACAACTAGCGGCCGGGGAGCTGTTTTTT
. | TRBJ1-2 | TRBV10-3 | TRBD1 | CAIRVGGGNGYTF | TGTGCCATCAGGGTAGGAGGGGGCAATGGCTACACCTTC
few | TRBJ2-7 | TRBV24-1 | . | CATSDPDRAYEQYF | TGTGCCACCAGTGACCCGGACAGAGCCTACGAGCAGTACTTC
. | TRBJ2-1 | TRBV30 | TRBD2 | CAWSGYGSGSYNEQFF | TGTGCCTGGAGTGGGTACGGGAGCGGGAGCTACAATGAGCAGTTCTTC